The sequence of this T cell receptor (beta chain) was determined in a study of human T cells and chemical hapten exposure. Overall study: Mostly female patients had alopecia areata, totalis or universalis.

The library attached unique molecular identifiers to individual cDNA molecules. TCRdb ran MiXCR on the RACE reads and lists one entry per CDR3 protein. The data contain roughly 380,000 distinct CDR3 sequences, roughly 6.3% of them singletons. This clonotype was seen ten or more times. Specified time point: patch test 2, 6 weeks after DPC sensitization. The treatment: therapeutic diphenylcyclopropenone sensitization with weekly scalp DPC. This CDR3 comprises 14 residues. V was shortened by 6 bases and J by 4 bases, with 12 bases between the two germline ends. The sequence came from a young woman with alopecia areata. Some clones in this sample may be carry-over from other donors' samples. The specimen was whole blood, collected in connection with sensitization to the hapten diphenylcyclopropenone (DPC). The V gene is TRBV12-3 or TRBV12-4, the J gene TRBJ1-4; possible D gene TRBD1, 5 bases. CDR3 DNA: TGTGCCAGCAGCCGGGGACTGATTAATGAAAAACTGTTTTTT. It translates to CASSRGLINEKLFF.